This TCR beta chain was sequenced in a study of blood T cell repertoires in COVID-19. Sequencing was performed with immunoSEQ multiplex PCR; in TCRdb, only in-frame clones are kept and a portion is missing. The data show under 200,000 clones, approximately 80% seen once. What was sequenced was peripheral blood. This TCR derives from a woman older than 75 with active or convalescent COVID-19.

The CDR3 is CASSQLAGVPGELFF. The CDR3 coding sequence is TGCGCCAGCAGCCAACTGGCGGGGGTCCCCGGGGAGCTGTTTTTT. The V call is TRBV4-3, the J call TRBJ2-2; 7 bases line up with TRBD2. The germline gives CDR1 LGHNA, CDR2 YSLEER. The CDR3 runs to 15 residues. Trimming at V came to 2 bases and at J to 6 bases, leaving 6 bases not matched to a gene.